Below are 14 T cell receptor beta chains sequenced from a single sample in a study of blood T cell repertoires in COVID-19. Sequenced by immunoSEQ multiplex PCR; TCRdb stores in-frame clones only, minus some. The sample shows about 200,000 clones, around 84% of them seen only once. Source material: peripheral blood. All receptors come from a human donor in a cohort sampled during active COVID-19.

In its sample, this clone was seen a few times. The chain's CDR3 is CAWSVEGTTNEKLFF. The CDR3 bases are TGTGCCTGGAGTGTTGAGGGAACAACTAATGAAAAACTGTTTTTT. The chain recombines TRBV30 with TRBJ1-4; the D is unclear. This CDR3 is 15 amino acids long. Germline CDR1 GTSNPN, CDR2 SVGIG (reference sequence). The V end lost 0 bases, the J end lost 0 bases, and 8 bases lay between the germline ends.

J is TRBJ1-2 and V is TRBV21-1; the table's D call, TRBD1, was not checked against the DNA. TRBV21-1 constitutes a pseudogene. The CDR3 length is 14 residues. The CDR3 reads CASSSPWTGYGYTF. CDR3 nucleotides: TGTGCCAGCAGCTCGCCCTGGACAGGCTATGGCTACACCTTC.

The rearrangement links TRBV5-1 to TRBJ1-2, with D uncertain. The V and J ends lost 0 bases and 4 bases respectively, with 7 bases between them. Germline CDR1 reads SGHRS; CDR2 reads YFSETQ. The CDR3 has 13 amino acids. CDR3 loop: CASSLVQSYGYTF. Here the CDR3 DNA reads TGCGCCAGCAGCTTGGTACAGAGCTATGGCTACACCTTC.

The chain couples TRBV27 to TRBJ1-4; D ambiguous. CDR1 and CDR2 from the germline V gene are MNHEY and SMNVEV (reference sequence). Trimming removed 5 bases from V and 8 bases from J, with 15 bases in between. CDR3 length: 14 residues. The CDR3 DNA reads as TGTGCCAGCAGTAAACGAGGCCTACCAGAAAAACTGTTTTTT. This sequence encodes CASSKRGLPEKLFF. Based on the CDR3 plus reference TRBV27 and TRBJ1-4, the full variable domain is EAQVTQNPRYLITVTGKKLTVTCSQNMNHEYMSWYRQDPGLGLRQIYYSMNVEVTDKGDVPEGYKVSRKEKRNFPLILESPSPNQTSLYFCASSKRGLPEKLFFGSGTQLSVL.

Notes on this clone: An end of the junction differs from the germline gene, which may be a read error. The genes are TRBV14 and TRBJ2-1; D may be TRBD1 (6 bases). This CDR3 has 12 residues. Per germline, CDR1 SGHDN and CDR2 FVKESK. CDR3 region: CASNQQGNEQFF. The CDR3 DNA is TGTGCCAGCAACCAACAGGGCAATGAGCAGTTCTTC.

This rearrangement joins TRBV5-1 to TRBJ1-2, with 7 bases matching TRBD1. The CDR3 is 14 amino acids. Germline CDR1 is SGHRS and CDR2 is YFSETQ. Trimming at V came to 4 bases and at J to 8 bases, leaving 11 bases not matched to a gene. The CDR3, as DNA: TGCGCCAGCAGCCCCGAAGGGGGCGCACACGGCTACACCTTC. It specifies CASSPEGGAHGYTF.

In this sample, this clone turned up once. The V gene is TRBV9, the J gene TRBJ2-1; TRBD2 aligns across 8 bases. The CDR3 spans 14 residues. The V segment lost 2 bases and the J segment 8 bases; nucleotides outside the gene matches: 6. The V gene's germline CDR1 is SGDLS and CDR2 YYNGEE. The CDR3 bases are TGTGCCAGCAGCGTTCTCCCGGGGGGGGATGAGCAGTTCTTC. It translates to CASSVLPGGDEQFF.

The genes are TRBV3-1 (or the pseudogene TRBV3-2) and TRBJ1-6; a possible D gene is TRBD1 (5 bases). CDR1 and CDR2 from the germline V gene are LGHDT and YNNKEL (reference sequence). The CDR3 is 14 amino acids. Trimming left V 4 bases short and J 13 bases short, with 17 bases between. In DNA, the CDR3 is TGTGCCAGCAGCCTAAGAACGACAGTCAGCCCCCTCCACTTT. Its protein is CASSLRTTVSPLHF.

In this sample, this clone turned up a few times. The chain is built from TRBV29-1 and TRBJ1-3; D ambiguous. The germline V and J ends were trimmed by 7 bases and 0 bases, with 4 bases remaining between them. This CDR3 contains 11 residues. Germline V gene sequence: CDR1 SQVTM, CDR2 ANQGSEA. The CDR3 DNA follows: TGCAGCGCGTACTCTGGAAACACCATATATTTT. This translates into CSAYSGNTIYF.

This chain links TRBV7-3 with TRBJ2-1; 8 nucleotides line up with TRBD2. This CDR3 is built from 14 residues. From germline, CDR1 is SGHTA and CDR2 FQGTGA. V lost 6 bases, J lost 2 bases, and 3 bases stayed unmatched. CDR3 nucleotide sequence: TGTGCCAGCAGTCCTAGCGGGCCCTACAATGAGCAGTTCTTC. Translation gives CASSPSGPYNEQFF. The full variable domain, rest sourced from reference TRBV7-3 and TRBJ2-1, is GAGVSQTPSNKVTEKGKYVELRCDPISGHTALYWYRQSLGQGPEFLIYFQGTGAADDSGLPNDRFFAVRPEGSVSTLKIQRTERGDSAVYLCASSPSGPYNEQFFGPGTRLTVL.

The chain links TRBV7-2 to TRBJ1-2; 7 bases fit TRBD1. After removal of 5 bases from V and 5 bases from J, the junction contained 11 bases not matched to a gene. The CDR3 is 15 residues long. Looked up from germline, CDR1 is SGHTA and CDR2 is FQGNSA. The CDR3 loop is CASSLQTGTAYGYTF. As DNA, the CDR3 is TGTGCCAGCAGCCTACAGACAGGGACCGCATATGGCTACACCTTC.

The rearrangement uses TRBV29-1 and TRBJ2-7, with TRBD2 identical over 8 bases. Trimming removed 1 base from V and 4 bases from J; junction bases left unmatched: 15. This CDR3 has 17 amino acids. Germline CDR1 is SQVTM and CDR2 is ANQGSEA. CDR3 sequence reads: CSVEGVGIGRATYEQYF. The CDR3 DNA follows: TGCAGCGTTGAAGGGGTTGGGATCGGGAGGGCCACTTACGAGCAGTACTTC.

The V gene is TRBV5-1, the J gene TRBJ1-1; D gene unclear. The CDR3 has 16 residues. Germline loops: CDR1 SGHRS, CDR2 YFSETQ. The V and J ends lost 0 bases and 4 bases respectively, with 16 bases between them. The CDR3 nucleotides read TGCGCCAGCAGCTTGGGGGCCATCCGAGGGCCCACTGAAGCTTTCTTT. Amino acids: CASSLGAIRGPTEAFF.

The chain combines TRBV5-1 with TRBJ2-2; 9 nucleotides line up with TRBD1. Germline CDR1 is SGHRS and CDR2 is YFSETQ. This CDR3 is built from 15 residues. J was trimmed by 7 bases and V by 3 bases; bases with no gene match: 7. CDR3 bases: TGCGCCAGCAGCTCCAGGACAGGGGAGGGCGGGGAGCTGTTTTTT. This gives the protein CASSSRTGEGGELFF.